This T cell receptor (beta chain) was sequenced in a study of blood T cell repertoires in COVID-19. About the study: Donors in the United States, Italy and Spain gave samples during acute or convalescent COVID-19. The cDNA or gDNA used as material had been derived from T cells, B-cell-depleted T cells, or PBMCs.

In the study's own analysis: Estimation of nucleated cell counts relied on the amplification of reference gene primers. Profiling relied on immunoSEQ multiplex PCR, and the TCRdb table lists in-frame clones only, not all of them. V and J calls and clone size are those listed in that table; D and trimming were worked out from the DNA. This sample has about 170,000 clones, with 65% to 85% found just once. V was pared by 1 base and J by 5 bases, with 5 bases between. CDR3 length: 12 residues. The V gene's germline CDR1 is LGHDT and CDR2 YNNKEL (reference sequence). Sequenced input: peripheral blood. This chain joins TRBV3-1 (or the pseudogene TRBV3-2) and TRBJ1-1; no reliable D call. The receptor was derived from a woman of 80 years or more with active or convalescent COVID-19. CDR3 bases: TGTGCCAGCAGCCAAGGTCGTACTGAAGCTTTCTTT. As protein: CASSQGRTEAFF.